What follows are 23 T cell receptor beta chains derived from one specimen sequenced in a study of cytotoxic CD8 clonotypes in ibrutinib-treated CLL (TCRdb year 2021). This specimen's time point label, interpreted: 12 months on ibrutinib. Libraries were constructed by the immunoSEQ multiplex PCR assay. What TCRdb holds here is the immuneACCESS table cut down to in-frame rearrangements. Part of the clones is not present; checked against another copy, under half of the missing clones reflect an unresolved V gene, and the others are unexplained. This sample has some 200,000 clones in its table, and 79% of those were observed once. 11% of the sample is taken by the ten largest. The sequencing used PBMCs, collected after 12 months of ibrutinib treatment. The receptors derive from a human donor with chronic lymphocytic leukemia.

The chain couples TRBV2 to TRBJ2-7; unclear D gene. The CDR3 consists of 13 residues. The germline V and J ends were trimmed by 6 bases and 0 bases, with 9 bases remaining between them. Germline V gene lookup returns CDR1 SNHLY and CDR2 FYNNEI. The CDR3 region is CASRHLTSYEQYF. DNA of the CDR3: TGTGCCAGCAGACACTTAACCTCCTACGAGCAGTACTTC.

This clone was seen a few times. The rearrangement joins TRBV9 to TRBJ1-5; D is perhaps TRBD1 (5 bases). In germline, CDR1 is SGDLS, CDR2 YYNGEE. V was clipped by 4 bases and J by 3 bases, with 8 bases between them. The CDR3 has 13 residues. The CDR3 region has the DNA TGTGCCAGCAGCCGGGGACTCAATCAGCCCCAGCATTTT. It translates to CASSRGLNQPQHF.

The table lists this clone with a few counts. This chain uses TRBV4-1 with TRBJ2-7, with 9 bases matching TRBD2. CDR1 and CDR2 (germline): MGHRA, YSYEKL. The junction had 5 bases not matched to a gene; V was cut back by 1 base and J by 7 bases. The CDR3 sequence is 14 residues long. This chain's CDR3 is CASSQAGLAREQYF. The DNA of the CDR3 is TGCGCCAGCAGCCAAGCCGGACTAGCGAGGGAGCAGTACTTC.

This chain links TRBV9 with TRBJ1-1; 8 bases line up with TRBD1. V gave up 3 bases and J gave up 5 bases; unmatched junction bases: 12. Looked up from germline, CDR1 is SGDLS and CDR2 is YYNGEE. The CDR3 is 16 amino acids. The CDR3 sequence: CASSAGRGPVGTEAFF. CDR3 nucleotide sequence: TGTGCCAGCAGCGCAGGCAGGGGGCCGGTGGGAACTGAAGCTTTCTTT.

The V and J genes are TRBV6-1 and TRBJ1-6, with unresolved D. V lost 1 base and J 13 bases, leaving 14 bases between the germline ends. The germline gives CDR1 MNHNS, CDR2 SASEGT. This CDR3 is built from 14 residues. The CDR3 region has the DNA TGTGCCAGCAGTGAAGGGGCAGGCTGGAGGCCCCTCCACTTT. Translating it yields CASSEGAGWRPLHF.

The rearrangement links TRBV19 to TRBJ2-7; TRBD1 is a possible D gene (6 bases). CDR3 size: 14 residues. V gave up 4 bases and J gave up 1 base, with 11 bases separating them. From germline, CDR1 is LNHDA and CDR2 SQIVND (reference sequence). The DNA for the CDR3 is TGTGCCAGTAGTAATCAGGGGCCGTCCTACGAGCAGTACTTC. It encodes CASSNQGPSYEQYF.

The chain employs TRBV5-5 and TRBJ2-7; 9 bases match TRBD1. V shed 4 bases, J shed 2 bases, and the junction held 7 bases outside the gene matches. Germline loops: CDR1 SGHKS, CDR2 YYEKEE (reference sequence). The CDR3 is 15 amino acids. CDR3 amino acids: CASSPGTGLPYEQYF. The CDR3, as DNA: TGTGCCAGCAGCCCCGGGACAGGGCTCCCCTACGAGCAGTACTTC.

This rearrangement joins TRBV7-2 to TRBJ2-7; D not certain. V was cut by 0 bases and J by 3 bases, with 3 bases left in between. The length of the CDR3 is 12 residues. In germline, CDR1 is SGHTA, CDR2 FQGNSA. CDR3: CASSLAFYEQYF. Written as DNA, the CDR3 is TGTGCCAGCAGCTTAGCATTCTACGAGCAGTACTTC.

This chain links TRBV2 with TRBJ1-6; 8 nucleotides align to TRBD1. Germline V CDR1 and CDR2: SNHLY, FYNNEI. The junction had 5 bases not matched to a gene; V was cut back by 6 bases and J by 7 bases. CDR3 length: 14 residues. The CDR3 loop is CASSPTGGNSPLHF. The CDR3 nucleotides read TGTGCCAGCAGCCCAACAGGGGGGAATTCACCCCTCCACTTT. The variable domain in full, completed from reference TRBV2 and TRBJ1-6, reads EPEVTQTPSHQVTQMGQEVILRCVPISNHLYFYWYRQILGQKVEFLVSFYNNEISEKSEIFDDQFSVERPDGSNFTLKIRSTKLEDSAMYFCASSPTGGNSPLHFGNGTRLTVT.

The J gene is TRBJ2-7, the V gene TRBV21-1. TRBV21-1 is a known pseudogene. This CDR3 spans 15 amino acids. The CDR3 region is CASSFRGTPSGEQYF. The CDR3 nucleotides read TGTGCCAGCAGCTTCCGGGGGACACCCTCTGGCGAGCAGTACTTC.

The chain employs TRBV6-5 and TRBJ1-5; D is uncertain. CDR1 and CDR2 from the germline V gene are MNHEY and SVGAGI. The CDR3 covers 13 residues. Trimming stripped 0 bases from V and 3 bases from J, with 3 bases between. The CDR3 DNA sequence: TGTGCCAGCAGTTACTCCTACAATCAGCCCCAGCATTTT. This gives the protein CASSYSYNQPQHF.

V gene TRBV18 combines with J gene TRBJ2-5; D is possibly TRBD1 (6 bases). Trimming took off 1 base at V and 2 bases at J, with 11 bases between the two ends. Looked up from germline, CDR1 is KGHSH and CDR2 is LQKENI. The CDR3 spans 15 residues. CDR3 sequence: CASSPQNRVQETQYF. The CDR3 DNA reads as TGTGCCAGCTCACCACAAAACAGGGTTCAAGAGACCCAGTACTTC. The full variable domain, rest sourced from reference TRBV18 and TRBJ2-5, is NAGVMQNPRHLVRRRGQEARLRCSPMKGHSHVYWYRQLPEEGLKFMVYLQKENIIDESGMPKERFSAEFPKEGPSILRIQQVVRGDSAAYFCASSPQNRVQETQYFGPGTRLLVL.

This rearrangement joins TRBV29-1 to TRBJ2-2, with 7 bases identical to TRBD1. The trim removed 6 bases at V and 0 bases at J, leaving 4 bases unmatched. The CDR3 is 14 amino acids. CDR1 and CDR2 from the germline V gene are SQVTM and ANQGSEA. The CDR3 region is CSVMGQTNTGELFF. CDR3 DNA: TGCAGCGTGATGGGACAGACGAACACCGGGGAGCTGTTTTTT.

Only one count was recorded for this clone. This chain joins TRBV7-3 and TRBJ1-1, with D tentatively TRBD1 (5 bases). Germline V gene sequence: CDR1 SGHTA, CDR2 FQGTGA. Trimming took 3 bases from V and 0 from J, leaving 14 bases between them. The CDR3 length is 16 residues. The CDR3 DNA reads as TGTGCCAGCAGCTTTGGGGGGTCCCGAATGAACACTGAAGCTTTCTTT. As protein: CASSFGGSRMNTEAFF.

The V and J genes are TRBV28 and TRBJ1-2, with D possibly matching TRBD1 (5 bases). The CDR3 has 13 residues. The V and J ends lost 5 bases and 5 bases respectively, with 12 bases between them. Germline V CDR1 and CDR2: MDHEN, SYDVKM. CDR3 sequence: CASSATQGYGYTF. The CDR3 DNA reads TGTGCCAGCAGTGCGACCCAGGGATATGGCTACACCTTC.

CDR3 amino acids: CASRPDSGNQPQHF. The DNA for the CDR3 is TGTGCCAGCAGGCCGGACAGTGGCAATCAGCCCCAGCATTTT. The chain couples TRBV2 to TRBJ1-5, with a weak D call TRBD1 (6 bases). The CDR3 has 14 residues. V was cut by 6 bases and J by 2 bases, with 11 bases left in between. Looked up from germline, CDR1 is SNHLY and CDR2 is FYNNEI.

This clone has at least ten counts. The chain has TRBV7-9 and TRBJ1-4; D is undetermined. Trimming pared 10 bases from V and 0 bases from J, leaving 9 bases between. The CDR3 is made up of 13 amino acids. Germline-derived CDR1 and CDR2 are SEHNR and FQNEAQ (reference sequence). CDR3 in amino acids: CATTFATNEKLFF. CDR3 bases: TGTGCCACGACCTTCGCAACTAATGAAAAACTGTTTTTT.

The chain links TRBV6-6 to TRBJ2-1; 10 bases line up with TRBD2. The CDR3 consists of 16 residues. CDR1 is MNHNY, CDR2 SVGAGI, per germline (reference sequence). J gave up 7 bases and V 2 bases, and 8 bases lay outside the gene matches. CDR3 nucleotide sequence: TGTGCCAGCAGTTACCGGGCTAGCGGGGGTAGGAATGAGCAGTTCTTC. Amino acid sequence: CASSYRASGGRNEQFF.

A note on this clone: One end of the junction fails to match germline, which may point to a read error. This chain connects TRBV7-7 to TRBJ1-6; weak D call: TRBD1 (5 bases). Germline loops: CDR1 SSHAT, CDR2 FNYEAQ (reference sequence). This CDR3 comprises 18 residues. The CDR3 DNA is TGTGCTAGCAGCTTAGGACCCTTGGAGGGGAGCTATAATTCACCCCTCCACTTT. It specifies CASSLGPLEGSYNSPLHF. The full variable domain, its missing parts supplied by reference TRBV7-7 and TRBJ1-6, is GAGVSQSPRYKVTKRGQDVTLRCDPISSHATLYWYQQALGQGPEFLTYFNYEAQPDKSGLPSDRFSAERPEGSISTLTIQRTEQRDSAMYRCASSLGPLEGSYNSPLHFGNGTRLTVT.

The gene calls are TRBV29-1 and TRBJ1-1; D perhaps matches TRBD1 (5 bases). Per the germline V gene, CDR1 is SQVTM and CDR2 is ANQGSEA. CDR3 length: 12 residues. Trimming took 0 bases from V and 8 from J, leaving 10 bases between them. The CDR3 spells CSVEDQGREAFF. The CDR3 nucleotides read TGCAGCGTTGAAGATCAGGGCAGAGAAGCTTTCTTT.

The chain employs TRBV10-2 and TRBJ2-7; D call uncertain. The CDR3 is 11 residues long. Trimming shortened V by 2 bases and J by 4 bases, and 3 bases separated the two germline ends. Germline V lookup: CDR1 WSHSY, CDR2 SAAADI. CDR3 sequence (DNA): TGCGCCAGCAGTGAGGTATACGAGCAGTACTTC. Protein product: CASSEVYEQYF.

The chain is built from TRBV5-1 and TRBJ1-4; 10 bases are a match to TRBD1. V shed 4 bases, J shed 7 bases, and the junction held 4 bases outside the gene matches. Germline V CDR1 and CDR2: SGHRS, YFSETQ. This CDR3 comprises 14 residues. The CDR3 protein is CASSPGQGSEKLFF. In nucleotides, the CDR3 is TGCGCCAGCAGCCCGGGACAGGGGAGTGAAAAACTGTTTTTT.

As to this clone: The junction departs from germline at one end; a sequencing error may be responsible. The DNA for the CDR3 is TGTGCCAGCAGCGTGCCCGGGACTAGTCGCCGCGATTTT. This codes for CASSVPGTSRRDF. This sequence joins TRBV14 and TRBJ2-3; 8 nucleotides align to TRBD2. Germline-derived CDR1 and CDR2 are SGHDN and FVKESK. This CDR3 has 13 amino acids.